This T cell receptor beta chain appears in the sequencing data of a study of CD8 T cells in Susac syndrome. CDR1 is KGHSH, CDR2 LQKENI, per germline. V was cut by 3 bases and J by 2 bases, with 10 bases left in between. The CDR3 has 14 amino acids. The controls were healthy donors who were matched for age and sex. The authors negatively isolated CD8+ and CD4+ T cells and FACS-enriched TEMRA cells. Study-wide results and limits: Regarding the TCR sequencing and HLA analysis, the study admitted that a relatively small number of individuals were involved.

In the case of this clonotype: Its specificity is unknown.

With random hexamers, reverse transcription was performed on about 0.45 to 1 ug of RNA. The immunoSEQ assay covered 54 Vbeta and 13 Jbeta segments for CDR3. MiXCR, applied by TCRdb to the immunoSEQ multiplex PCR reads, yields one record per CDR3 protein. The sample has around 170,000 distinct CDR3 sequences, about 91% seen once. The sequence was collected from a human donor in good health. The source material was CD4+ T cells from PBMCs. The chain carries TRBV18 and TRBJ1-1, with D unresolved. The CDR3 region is CASSPSRVNTEAFF. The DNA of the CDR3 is TGTGCCAGCTCACCGTCGAGAGTTAACACTGAAGCTTTCTTT.